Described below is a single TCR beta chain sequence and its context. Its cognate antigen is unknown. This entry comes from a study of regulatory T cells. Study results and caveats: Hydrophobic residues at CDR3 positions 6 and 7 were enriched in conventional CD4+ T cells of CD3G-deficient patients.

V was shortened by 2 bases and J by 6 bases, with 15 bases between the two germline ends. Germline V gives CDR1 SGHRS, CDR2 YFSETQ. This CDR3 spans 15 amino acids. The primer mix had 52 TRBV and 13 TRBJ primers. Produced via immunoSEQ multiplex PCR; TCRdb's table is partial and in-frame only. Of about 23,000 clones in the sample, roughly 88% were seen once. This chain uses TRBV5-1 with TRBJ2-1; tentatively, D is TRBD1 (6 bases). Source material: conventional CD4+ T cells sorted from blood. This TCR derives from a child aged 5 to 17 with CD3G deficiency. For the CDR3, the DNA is TGCGCCAGCAGCTTAGGGGGTAAGGAGTCCAATGAGCAGTTCTTC. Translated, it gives CASSLGGKESNEQFF.